The rows below give T cell receptor beta chains drawn from one sample of a study of a mutant IDH1 vaccine in newly diagnosed glioma. What these receptors recognize is not known. Sequencing was performed with immunoSEQ multiplex PCR; in TCRdb, only in-frame clones are kept and a portion is missing. The profile shows about 86,000 clones, 75% to 85% of them singletons. The sample consisted of PBMCs, taken from a glioma patient whose treatment included an IDH1 peptide vaccine. These receptors were taken from a man aged 25 to 40 with glioma. Some clones in this sample may be carry-over from other donors' samples. Each CDR3 is given with its conserved first and last residue. D genes are given only for firm matches. Rows may omit the clone size; those that give it use once, few, many or a size class.

clone size: .; D gene: TRBD2; V gene: TRBV13; CDR3 length: 12; J gene: TRBJ2-5; CDR3 protein: CASSYGTIEQYF; CDR3 DNA: TGTGCCAGCAGCTACGGGACTATAGAGCAGTACTTC
clone size: .; D gene: .; V gene: TRBV5-1; CDR3 length: 16; J gene: TRBJ2-1; CDR3 protein: CASSLDGTGSYNEQFF; CDR3 DNA: TGCGCCAGCAGCTTGGATGGAACAGGCTCCTACAATGAGCAGTTCTTC
clone size: .; D gene: .; V gene: TRBV6-5; CDR3 length: 12; J gene: TRBJ1-1; CDR3 protein: CRSGRMNTEAFF; CDR3 DNA: TGTCGTTCGGGCAGAATGAACACTGAAGCTTTCTTT
clone size: few; D gene: .; V gene: TRBV18; CDR3 length: 12; J gene: TRBJ2-1; CDR3 protein: CASSPSHDEQFF; CDR3 DNA: TGTGCCAGCTCACCATCACATGATGAGCAGTTCTTC
clone size: .; D gene: TRBD2; V gene: TRBV13; CDR3 length: 15; J gene: TRBJ2-7; CDR3 protein: CASSLASAGAYEQYF; CDR3 DNA: TGTGCCAGCAGCTTAGCTTCCGCGGGGGCCTACGAGCAGTACTTC
clone size: .; D gene: .; V gene: TRBV5-1; CDR3 length: 15; J gene: TRBJ1-2; CDR3 protein: CASSGRGAYRGGYTF; CDR3 DNA: TGCGCCAGCAGCGGCCGGGGCGCCTATAGGGGTGGCTACACCTTC
clone size: .; D gene: TRBD1; V gene: TRBV18; CDR3 length: 16; J gene: TRBJ1-2; CDR3 protein: CASSPSGTGAGEEDTF; CDR3 DNA: TGTGCCAGCTCACCTTCCGGCACAGGGGCTGGGGAAGAGGACACCTTC
clone size: once; D gene: .; V gene: TRBV29-1; CDR3 length: 14; J gene: TRBJ2-1; CDR3 protein: CSVVGMDYWGEQFF; CDR3 DNA: TGCAGCGTTGTTGGGATGGACTATTGGGGTGAGCAGTTCTTC
clone size: few; D gene: .; V gene: TRBV4-1; CDR3 length: 17; J gene: TRBJ1-5; CDR3 protein: CASSQDPAGKGNQPQHF; CDR3 DNA: TGCGCCAGCAGCCAAGATCCTGCAGGGAAAGGCAATCAGCCCCAGCATTTT
clone size: .; D gene: .; V gene: TRBV2; CDR3 length: 16; J gene: TRBJ1-6; CDR3 protein: CASRRTNRARDSPLHF; CDR3 DNA: TGTGCCAGCAGGCGAACCAACAGGGCTAGGGATTCACCCCTCCACTTT
clone size: .; D gene: .; V gene: TRBV2; CDR3 length: 14; J gene: TRBJ2-7; CDR3 protein: CASSVWTLSYEQYF; CDR3 DNA: TGTGCCAGCAGTGTTTGGACACTCTCCTACGAGCAGTACTTC
clone size: .; D gene: .; V gene: TRBV29-1; CDR3 length: 14; J gene: TRBJ2-7; CDR3 protein: CSANEAPDSYEQYF; CDR3 DNA: TGCAGTGCGAACGAGGCCCCAGACTCCTACGAGCAGTACTTC
clone size: .; D gene: TRBD1; V gene: TRBV10-3; CDR3 length: 14; J gene: TRBJ1-6; CDR3 protein: CAIKVDRGLSPLHF; CDR3 DNA: TGTGCCATCAAGGTGGACAGGGGGCTTTCACCCCTCCACTTT
clone size: .; D gene: TRBD2; V gene: TRBV13; CDR3 length: 18; J gene: TRBJ2-3; CDR3 protein: CASSPGLAGGPSTDTQYF; CDR3 DNA: TGTGCCAGCAGCCCCGGACTAGCGGGGGGGCCTAGCACAGATACGCAGTATTTT
clone size: .; D gene: TRBD1; V gene: TRBV28; CDR3 length: 17; J gene: TRBJ2-7; CDR3 protein: CASRSLKGQGFPHEQYF; CDR3 DNA: TGTGCCAGCAGATCCCTTAAGGGACAGGGGTTTCCCCACGAGCAGTACTTC
clone size: .; D gene: .; V gene: TRBV6-5; CDR3 length: 15; J gene: TRBJ1-5; CDR3 protein: CASTSQGGAGGPQHF; CDR3 DNA: TGTGCCAGCACCTCCCAAGGGGGAGCAGGTGGGCCCCAGCATTTT
clone size: few; D gene: .; V gene: TRBV30; CDR3 length: 12; J gene: TRBJ2-2; CDR3 protein: CAWSVPGRELFF; CDR3 DNA: TGTGCCTGGAGTGTACCAGGGAGGGAGCTGTTTTTT
clone size: .; D gene: TRBD2; V gene: TRBV9; CDR3 length: 16; J gene: TRBJ2-2; CDR3 protein: CASSVGLAGGTGELFF; CDR3 DNA: TGTGCCAGCAGCGTAGGACTAGCGGGGGGCACCGGGGAGCTGTTTTTT
clone size: .; D gene: TRBD1; V gene: TRBV18; CDR3 length: 12; J gene: TRBJ1-1; CDR3 protein: CASSPDREGAFF; CDR3 DNA: TGTGCCAGCTCACCGGACAGGGAGGGAGCTTTCTTT
clone size: .; D gene: .; V gene: TRBV27; CDR3 length: 12; J gene: TRBJ2-3; CDR3 protein: CASTSWTDTQYF; CDR3 DNA: TGTGCCAGCACCTCGTGGACAGATACGCAGTATTTT
clone size: few; D gene: .; V gene: TRBV29-1; CDR3 length: 14; J gene: TRBJ2-2; CDR3 protein: CSVRGLAGAGELFF; CDR3 DNA: TGCAGCGTTCGAGGACTCGCCGGGGCCGGGGAGCTGTTTTTT
clone size: .; D gene: .; V gene: TRBV7-9; CDR3 length: 15; J gene: TRBJ1-6; CDR3 protein: CASSWGGANSSPLHF; CDR3 DNA: TGTGCCAGCAGCTGGGGCGGGGCTAACTCTTCACCCCTCCACTTT
clone size: once; D gene: TRBD1; V gene: TRBV6-1; CDR3 length: 16; J gene: TRBJ1-5; CDR3 protein: CASSEKGQGLNQPQHF; CDR3 DNA: TGTGCCAGCAGTGAAAAGGGACAGGGACTCAATCAGCCCCAGCATTTT
clone size: .; D gene: .; V gene: TRBV5-1; CDR3 length: 13; J gene: TRBJ1-2; CDR3 protein: CASSEGVLYGYTF; CDR3 DNA: TGCGCCAGCAGCGAGGGGGTTCTGTATGGCTACACCTTC
clone size: .; D gene: TRBD2; V gene: TRBV28; CDR3 length: 15; J gene: TRBJ2-2; CDR3 protein: CASTALAGEIGELFF; CDR3 DNA: TGTGCCAGCACCGCACTAGCGGGGGAAATCGGGGAGCTGTTTTTT
clone size: .; D gene: .; V gene: TRBV5-8; CDR3 length: 14; J gene: TRBJ1-5; CDR3 protein: CASSPGLQNQPQHF; CDR3 DNA: TGTGCCAGCAGCCCGGGACTTCAAAATCAGCCCCAGCATTTT
clone size: .; D gene: .; V gene: TRBV7-2; CDR3 length: 15; J gene: TRBJ1-1; CDR3 protein: CASSLSGRAYTEAFF; CDR3 DNA: TGTGCCAGCAGCTTATCGGGCAGGGCCTACACTGAAGCTTTCTTT
clone size: .; D gene: TRBD1; V gene: TRBV27; CDR3 length: 15; J gene: TRBJ2-7; CDR3 protein: CASSFATGGLRGQYF; CDR3 DNA: TGTGCCAGCAGTTTCGCGACAGGGGGTTTACGAGGGCAGTACTTC
clone size: .; D gene: TRBD1; V gene: TRBV28; CDR3 length: 15; J gene: TRBJ1-2; CDR3 protein: CASSPTGGDNYGYTF; CDR3 DNA: TGTGCCAGCAGTCCGACAGGGGGGGATAACTATGGCTACACCTTC
clone size: .; D gene: TRBD1; V gene: TRBV7-3; CDR3 length: 17; J gene: TRBJ2-3; CDR3 protein: CASSLRGQGAGTDTQYF; CDR3 DNA: TGTGCCAGCAGCTTAAGAGGACAGGGGGCTGGAACAGATACGCAGTATTTT
clone size: .; D gene: TRBD2; V gene: TRBV19; CDR3 length: 13; J gene: TRBJ2-1; CDR3 protein: CASNLAGVVEQFF; CDR3 DNA: TGTGCCAGTAACCTAGCGGGAGTCGTTGAGCAGTTCTTC
clone size: .; D gene: TRBD2; V gene: TRBV7-2; CDR3 length: 14; J gene: TRBJ2-5; CDR3 protein: CASSPQLAGGGRHF; CDR3 DNA: TGTGCCAGCAGCCCCCAACTAGCGGGAGGGGGACGTCACTTC
clone size: .; D gene: .; V gene: TRBV2; CDR3 length: 13; J gene: TRBJ1-4; CDR3 protein: CASKRIKAGKLFF; CDR3 DNA: TGTGCCAGCAAACGGATTAAAGCCGGAAAACTGTTTTTT
clone size: .; D gene: .; V gene: TRBV7-9; CDR3 length: 14; J gene: TRBJ1-2; CDR3 protein: CASSFQDSIYGYTF; CDR3 DNA: TGTGCCAGCAGCTTTCAGGACAGCATCTATGGCTACACCTTC
clone size: .; D gene: .; V gene: TRBV28; CDR3 length: 15; J gene: TRBJ1-1; CDR3 protein: CASTKIGVRNTEAFF; CDR3 DNA: TGTGCCAGCACCAAAATAGGGGTAAGGAACACTGAAGCTTTCTTT
clone size: .; D gene: .; V gene: TRBV28; CDR3 length: 14; J gene: TRBJ2-3; CDR3 protein: CASSNVSLTDTQYF; CDR3 DNA: TGTGCCAGCAGTAACGTCAGCCTCACAGATACGCAGTATTTT
clone size: once; D gene: TRBD2; V gene: TRBV7-2; CDR3 length: 17; J gene: TRBJ2-1; CDR3 protein: CASSLVRVAGDYNEQFF; CDR3 DNA: TGTGCCAGCAGCTTAGTGAGGGTAGCGGGGGACTACAATGAGCAGTTCTTC
clone size: .; D gene: TRBD2; V gene: TRBV9; CDR3 length: 16; J gene: TRBJ2-2; CDR3 protein: CASGPSGRPNTGELFF; CDR3 DNA: TGTGCCAGCGGGCCTAGCGGGAGACCGAACACCGGGGAGCTGTTTTTT
clone size: .; D gene: .; V gene: TRBV7-8; CDR3 length: 13; J gene: TRBJ2-5; CDR3 protein: CASRGSLQETQYF; CDR3 DNA: TGTGCCAGCAGAGGTTCCCTTCAAGAGACCCAGTACTTC
clone size: .; D gene: .; V gene: TRBV28; CDR3 length: 16; J gene: TRBJ2-5; CDR3 protein: CASSSPSERTQETQYF; CDR3 DNA: TGTGCCAGCAGTTCCCCCAGTGAGCGGACCCAAGAGACCCAGTACTTC
clone size: .; D gene: .; V gene: TRBV4-3; CDR3 length: 14; J gene: TRBJ2-7; CDR3 protein: CASSQVEYTHEQYF; CDR3 DNA: TGCGCCAGCAGCCAAGTAGAGTATACCCACGAGCAGTACTTC
clone size: .; D gene: .; V gene: TRBV18; CDR3 length: 16; J gene: TRBJ1-3; CDR3 protein: CASSPQGGSFGNTIYF; CDR3 DNA: TGTGCCAGCTCACCACAGGGTGGATCTTTTGGAAACACCATATATTTT
clone size: .; D gene: TRBD1; V gene: TRBV30; CDR3 length: 12; J gene: TRBJ2-7; CDR3 protein: CAWGQDSYEQYF; CDR3 DNA: TGTGCCTGGGGACAGGATTCCTACGAGCAGTACTTC
clone size: .; D gene: .; V gene: TRBV5-1; CDR3 length: 15; J gene: TRBJ2-1; CDR3 protein: CASSLVESSYNEQFF; CDR3 DNA: TGCGCCAGCAGCTTGGTGGAGAGCTCCTACAATGAGCAGTTCTTC
clone size: once; D gene: .; V gene: TRBV16; CDR3 length: 17; J gene: TRBJ2-7; CDR3 protein: CASSHSGSVRSSYEQYF; CDR3 DNA: TGTGCCAGCAGCCACTCTGGCAGCGTTCGGAGCTCCTACGAGCAGTACTTC
clone size: .; D gene: .; V gene: TRBV29-1; CDR3 length: 12; J gene: TRBJ1-1; CDR3 protein: CSVGRGSPEAFF; CDR3 DNA: TGCAGCGTTGGAAGGGGGAGCCCTGAAGCTTTCTTT